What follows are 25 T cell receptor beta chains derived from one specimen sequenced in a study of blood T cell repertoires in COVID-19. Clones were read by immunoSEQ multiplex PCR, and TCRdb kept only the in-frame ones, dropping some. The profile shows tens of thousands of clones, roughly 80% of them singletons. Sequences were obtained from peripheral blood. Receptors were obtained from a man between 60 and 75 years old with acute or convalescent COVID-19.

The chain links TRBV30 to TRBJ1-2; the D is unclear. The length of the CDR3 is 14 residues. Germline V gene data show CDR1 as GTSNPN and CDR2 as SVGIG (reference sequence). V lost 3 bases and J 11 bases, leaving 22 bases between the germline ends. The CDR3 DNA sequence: TGTGCCTGGAGCCAAATTCTAAGCGTACGAAAATACACCTTC. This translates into CAWSQILSVRKYTF.

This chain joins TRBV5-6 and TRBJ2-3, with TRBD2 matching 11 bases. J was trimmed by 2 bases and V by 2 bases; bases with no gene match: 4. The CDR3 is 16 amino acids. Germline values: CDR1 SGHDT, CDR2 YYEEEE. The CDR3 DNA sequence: TGTGCCAGCAGCTTTACTAGCGGGGGTTACACAGATACGCAGTATTTT. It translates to CASSFTSGGYTDTQYF.

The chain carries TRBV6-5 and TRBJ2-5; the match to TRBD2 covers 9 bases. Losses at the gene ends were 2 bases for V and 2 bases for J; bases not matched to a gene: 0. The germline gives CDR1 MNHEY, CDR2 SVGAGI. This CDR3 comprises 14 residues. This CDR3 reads CASSYLAGQETQYF. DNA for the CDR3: TGTGCCAGCAGTTACCTAGCGGGACAAGAGACCCAGTACTTC.

CDR3 sequence: CASSPTQGGETQYF. CDR3 nucleotides: TGTGCCAGCAGCCCCACGCAGGGAGGGGAGACCCAGTACTTC. The chain couples TRBV7-3 to TRBJ2-5; TRBD2 matches at 7 bases. CDR3 length: 14 amino acids. Germline-derived CDR1 and CDR2 are SGHTA and FQGTGA. Trimming removed 5 bases from V and 5 bases from J; junction bases left unmatched: 8.

The CDR3 region has the DNA TGTGCCAGCAGCCGCAAGACAGGGAGGAATGAGCAGTTCTTC. Protein sequence: CASSRKTGRNEQFF. The V call is TRBV3-1 (or the pseudogene TRBV3-2), the J call TRBJ2-1; possible D gene TRBD1, 7 bases. The CDR3 spans 14 residues. Germline V gene sequence: CDR1 LGHDT, CDR2 YNNKEL (reference sequence). V gave up 4 bases and J gave up 7 bases, with 14 bases separating them.

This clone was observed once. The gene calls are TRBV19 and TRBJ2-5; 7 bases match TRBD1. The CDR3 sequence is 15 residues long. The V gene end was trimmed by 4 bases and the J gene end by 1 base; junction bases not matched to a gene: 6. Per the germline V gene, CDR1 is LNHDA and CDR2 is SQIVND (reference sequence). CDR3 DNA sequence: TGTGCCAGTAGTACATCGGACAGGCCCCAAGAGACCCAGTACTTC. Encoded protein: CASSTSDRPQETQYF.

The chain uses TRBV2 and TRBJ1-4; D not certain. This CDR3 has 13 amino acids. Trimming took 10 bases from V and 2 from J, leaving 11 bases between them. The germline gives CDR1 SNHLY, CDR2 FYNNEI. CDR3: CANSQHTNEKLFF. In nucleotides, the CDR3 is TGTGCCAACTCACAGCACACTAATGAAAAACTGTTTTTT. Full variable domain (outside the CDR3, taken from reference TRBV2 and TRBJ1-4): EPEVTQTPSHQVTQMGQEVILRCVPISNHLYFYWYRQILGQKVEFLVSFYNNEISEKSEIFDDQFSVERPDGSNFTLKIRSTKLEDSAMYFCANSQHTNEKLFFGSGTQLSVL.

CDR3 in DNA: TGTGCCAGCAGTGAGAGGGGGCTGGGAAATGAGCAGTTCTTC. Translating it yields CASSERGLGNEQFF. The V call is TRBV6-1, the J call TRBJ2-1; 7 bases are a match to TRBD1. Germline CDR1 MNHNS, CDR2 SASEGT. This CDR3 has 14 amino acids. The junction had 6 bases not matched to a gene; V was cut back by 3 bases and J by 7 bases.

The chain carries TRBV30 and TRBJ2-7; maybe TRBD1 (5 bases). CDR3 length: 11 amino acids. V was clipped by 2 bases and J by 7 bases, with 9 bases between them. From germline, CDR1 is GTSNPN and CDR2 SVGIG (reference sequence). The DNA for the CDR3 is TGTGCCTGGAGTCAGGGTGGTGAGCAGTACTTC. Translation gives CAWSQGGEQYF.

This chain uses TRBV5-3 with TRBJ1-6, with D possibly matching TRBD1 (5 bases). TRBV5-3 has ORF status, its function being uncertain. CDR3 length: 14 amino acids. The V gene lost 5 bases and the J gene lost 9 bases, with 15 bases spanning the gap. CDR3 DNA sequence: TGTGCCAGAAGTTTCCTCGGGGGGGTTTCACCCCTCCACTTT. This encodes CARSFLGGVSPLHF.

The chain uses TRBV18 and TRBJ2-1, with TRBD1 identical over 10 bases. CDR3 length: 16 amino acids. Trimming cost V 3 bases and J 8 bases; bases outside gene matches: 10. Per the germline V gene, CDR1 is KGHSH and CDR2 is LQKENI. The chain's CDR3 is CASSPGPGQGTDEQFF. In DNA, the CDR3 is TGTGCCAGCTCACCGGGGCCGGGACAGGGGACGGATGAGCAGTTCTTC.

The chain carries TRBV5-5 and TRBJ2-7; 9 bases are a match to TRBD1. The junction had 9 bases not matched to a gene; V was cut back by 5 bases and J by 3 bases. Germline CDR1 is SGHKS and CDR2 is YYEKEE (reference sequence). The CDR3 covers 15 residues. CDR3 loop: CASRGDRGIIYEQYF. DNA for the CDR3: TGTGCCAGCAGAGGTGACAGGGGGATTATCTACGAGCAGTACTTC.

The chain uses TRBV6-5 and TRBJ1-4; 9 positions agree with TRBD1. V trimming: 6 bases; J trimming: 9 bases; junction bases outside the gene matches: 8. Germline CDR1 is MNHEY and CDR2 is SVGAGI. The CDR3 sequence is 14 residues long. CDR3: CASSPGQGRQKLFF. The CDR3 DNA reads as TGTGCCAGCAGCCCGGGACAGGGTAGACAAAAACTGTTTTTT.

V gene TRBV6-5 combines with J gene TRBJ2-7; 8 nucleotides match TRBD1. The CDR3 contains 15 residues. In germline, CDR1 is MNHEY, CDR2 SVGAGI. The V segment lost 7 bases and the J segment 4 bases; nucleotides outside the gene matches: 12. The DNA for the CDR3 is TGTGCCAGCACCCAAAGGACAGGGCTGGGGTACGAGCAGTACTTC. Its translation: CASTQRTGLGYEQYF.

The DNA of the CDR3 is TGTGCCACCAGTGAGCCTAAAGGGGGCGTGGAGACCCAGTACTTC. Amino acids: CATSEPKGGVETQYF. The rearrangement links TRBV24-1 to TRBJ2-5; 7 nucleotides match TRBD1. V was clipped by 4 bases and J by 5 bases; unmatched bases: 9. Looked up from germline, CDR1 is KGHDR and CDR2 is SFDVKD. The CDR3 loop spans 15 amino acids.

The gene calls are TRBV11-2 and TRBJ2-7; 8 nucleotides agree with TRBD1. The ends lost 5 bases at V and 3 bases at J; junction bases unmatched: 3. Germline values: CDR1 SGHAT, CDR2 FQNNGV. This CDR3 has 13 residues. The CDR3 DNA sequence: TGTGCCAGCAGCATTGGACAGGGCTACGAGCAGTACTTC. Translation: CASSIGQGYEQYF.

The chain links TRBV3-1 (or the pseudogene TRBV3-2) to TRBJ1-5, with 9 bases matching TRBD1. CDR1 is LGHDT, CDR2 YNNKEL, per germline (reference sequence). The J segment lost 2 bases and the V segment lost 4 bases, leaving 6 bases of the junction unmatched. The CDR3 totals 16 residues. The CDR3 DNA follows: TGTGCCAGCAGCCCCGGGACAGGGAGGGGCAATCAGCCCCAGCATTTT. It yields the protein CASSPGTGRGNQPQHF.

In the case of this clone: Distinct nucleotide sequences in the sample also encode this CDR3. The CDR3 nucleotides read TGCGCCAGCAGCCAACTAGCGGGGGGTACAGATACGCAGTATTTT. Translating it yields CASSQLAGGTDTQYF. The V gene is TRBV4-3, the J gene TRBJ2-3; 11 nucleotides agree with TRBD2. J lost 3 bases, V lost 2 bases, and 1 base had no gene match. Germline V lookup: CDR1 LGHNA, CDR2 YSLEER. CDR3 length equals 15 residues.

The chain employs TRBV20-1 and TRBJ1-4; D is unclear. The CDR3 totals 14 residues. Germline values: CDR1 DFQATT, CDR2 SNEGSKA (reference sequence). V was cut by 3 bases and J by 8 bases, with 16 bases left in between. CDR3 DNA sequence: TGCAGTGCTAGTGGGTTTCCCAAGAGGGAAAAACTGTTTTTT. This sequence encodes CSASGFPKREKLFF.

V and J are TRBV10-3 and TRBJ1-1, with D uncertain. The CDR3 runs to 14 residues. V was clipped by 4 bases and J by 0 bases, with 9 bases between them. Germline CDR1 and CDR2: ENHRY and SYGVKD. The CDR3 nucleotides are TGTGCCATCAGTGTCTCGGGTTTGAACACTGAAGCTTTCTTT. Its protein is CAISVSGLNTEAFF.

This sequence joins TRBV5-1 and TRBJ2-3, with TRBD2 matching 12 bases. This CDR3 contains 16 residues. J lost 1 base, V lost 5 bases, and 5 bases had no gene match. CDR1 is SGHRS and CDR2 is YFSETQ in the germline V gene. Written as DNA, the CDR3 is TGCGCCAGCAGTCCTAGCGGGGGGGCCGGCACAGATACGCAGTATTTT. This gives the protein CASSPSGGAGTDTQYF.

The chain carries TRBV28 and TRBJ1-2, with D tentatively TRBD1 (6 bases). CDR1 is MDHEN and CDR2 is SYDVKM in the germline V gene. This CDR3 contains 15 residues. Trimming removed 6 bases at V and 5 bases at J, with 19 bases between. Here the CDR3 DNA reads TGTGCCAGCAGGCCAAATATCGGGACAACTTATGGCTACACCTTC. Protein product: CASRPNIGTTYGYTF.

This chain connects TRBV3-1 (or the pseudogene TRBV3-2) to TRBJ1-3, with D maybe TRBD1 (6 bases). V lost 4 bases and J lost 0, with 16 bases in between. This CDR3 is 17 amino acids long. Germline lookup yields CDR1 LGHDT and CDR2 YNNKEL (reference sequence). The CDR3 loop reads CASSLGQPTISGNTIYF. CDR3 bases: TGTGCCAGCAGCCTCGGACAGCCTACCATCTCTGGAAACACCATATATTTT.

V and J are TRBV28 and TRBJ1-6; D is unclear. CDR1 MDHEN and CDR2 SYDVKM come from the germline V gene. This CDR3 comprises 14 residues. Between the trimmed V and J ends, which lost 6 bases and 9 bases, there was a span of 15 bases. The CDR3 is CASRTVESGSPLHF. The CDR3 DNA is TGTGCCAGCAGAACAGTGGAAAGTGGTTCACCCCTCCACTTT.

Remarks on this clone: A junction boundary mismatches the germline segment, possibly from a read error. CDR3 loop: CASSAERMNIEAFF. In DNA, the CDR3 is TGTGCCAGCAGTGCTGAGCGGATGAACATTGAAGCTTTCTTT. This rearrangement joins TRBV2 to TRBJ1-1; no clear D. Germline CDR1 reads SNHLY; CDR2 reads FYNNEI. There are 14 residues in the CDR3.